Listed below are T cell receptor beta chains from one sample, sequenced in a study of lymphopenia after photon versus proton radiotherapy. Produced via immunoSEQ multiplex PCR; TCRdb's table is partial and in-frame only. The data contain 55,000 to 70,000 clones, over 70% of them singletons. Sequences were derived from peripheral blood, sampled from a patient treated with proton-based radiotherapy. Receptors were obtained from a man older than 75 with esophageal cancer. The conserved cysteine and the conserved F or W are not part of the CDR3 here.

J,V,length,CDR3
TRBJ2-1,TRBV11-2,13,ASSLALAGANEQF
TRBJ2-5,TRBV5-1,12,ASSFDVLQETQY
TRBJ2-7,TRBV19,13,ASSIKSDRAYEQY
TRBJ2-7,TRBV30,10,ARGTTSYEQY
TRBJ2-2,TRBV6-5,13,ASSKAGAHTGELF
TRBJ2-1,TRBV10-1,12,ASSESRVGDEQF
TRBJ1-5,TRBV19,11,ASSIDQVQPQH
TRBJ1-2,TRBV11-2,11,ASSLGGVYGYT
TRBJ2-1,TRBV6-6,12,ASNLPGFGNEQF
TRBJ1-2,TRBV29-1,10,SVEMYNYGYT
TRBJ2-1,TRBV9,12,ASSALAGHNEQF
TRBJ1-1,TRBV5-1,11,ASSLGQGAEAF
TRBJ2-7,TRBV5-1,16,ASSSSRFGLAESYEQY
TRBJ1-5,TRBV19,12,ASTPWGFRQPQH
TRBJ2-2,TRBV27,13,ASSDPDPHPAELF
TRBJ1-2,TRBV5-1,12,ASSGSGTGYGYT
TRBJ1-1,TRBV29-1,13,SVVGAPTQGTEAF
TRBJ1-6,TRBV14,11,ASSQTTGMSLH
TRBJ2-7,TRBV9,12,ASSPQINTYEQY
TRBJ2-5,TRBV5-4,12,ASGLAGVGETQY
TRBJ2-5,TRBV29-1,15,SFFLPAGGLLGETQY
TRBJ1-4,TRBV5-6,10,ASSLRWEKLF
TRBJ2-3,TRBV5-1,13,ASSRGGPSTDTQY